Described below is a single T cell receptor beta chain sequence and its context. Its binding antigen is unknown. Germline and junction disagree at one end, which may indicate a read error. This sample is part of a study of HIV-infected patients and healthy controls (dated by TCRdb to 2014 to 2015). With regard to the full study: The question the study tested was whether immune perturbation and reconstitution could be captured by deep TCR repertoire sequencing of small blood samples from HIV patients. Findings and caveats that apply to the study as a whole: Size-matched repertoire data did not replicate the apparent post-therapy recovery of the Gini index in HIV-infected patients. HIV-infected repertoires showed significantly elevated mean Gini indices relative to controls, which possibly reflects oligoclonality. HLA typing of donors was not performed in the study. Compared with controls, HIV-infected patients showed significantly different mean usage of eight alpha and eight beta V genes. Slight age and sex profile differences between the study cohorts did not explain the observed diversity differences. Unequal numbers of distinct sequences between patients and controls complicated comparisons, and size-matching overweighted rare events from HIV-infected data. A major limit on how widely the findings apply, in the view of the authors, was that only sixteen HIV-infected individuals were processed. Most CMV-associated CDR3s became more frequent during therapy, although their change was not significant, whereas HIV-associated CDR3s showed a significant decrease in frequency. By Jaccard index and by the count of highly shared sequences, healthy controls shared more CDR3s between individuals than HIV+ patients did. Pairing of alpha and beta chains was not determined in the samples. Healthy control repertoires showed roughly threefold more distinct CDR3s and higher Shannon diversity than untreated HIV+ repertoires. MAIT cell alpha-chain CDR3s were found at high frequency in healthy controls but were severely depleted in HIV+ repertoires. The use of whole blood limited sequencing depth and precluded separation of the dynamics of distinct T-cell subpopulations.

The CDR3 sequence holds 13 residues, the cysteine and phenylalanine included. Only the CDR3 region is kept as DNA, spanning 39 bases read in frame from base 1. The germline V gene encodes CDR1 KGHSH and CDR2 LQKENI. About 470 ng RNA was reverse transcribed with SuperScript III using primers against the alpha and beta constant regions. Separate alpha and beta chain libraries were generated by chain-specific third strand synthesis with multiplexing indices. The protocol used a single primer pair to amplify all rearrangements within a chain, which avoided primer bias, and attached molecular barcodes to each cDNA molecule. T4 RNA Ligase 1 joined purified cDNA to a 5' RACE adapter that carried a random hexamer and the SP2 sequencing primer site. Second strand synthesis was primed from the SP2 site with Phusion polymerase, using slow temperature ramps to favor optimal annealing. Each molecule's 12-nucleotide barcode consisted of two random hexamer sequences, both added before amplification and joined together. A brief initial PCR introduced P5 and P7 adapter elements together with a second index, and a roughly 25-cycle amplification PCR using P5s and P7 primers was subsequently performed. Libraries received 27 PCR cycles in total, were quantified on a Qubit, sized on a Bioanalyzer, and diluted to about 3.9 nM. Sequencing of the normalized libraries was done on an Illumina MiSeq using 2 x 250 paired-end kits. Reverse transcription reactions underwent purification over MinElute columns, with elution into about 9.9 ul Tris-Cl. Adapter ligations ran for 23 hours at 16 degrees C and were afterwards cleaned with AMPure XP beads at a 1:1 ratio. The authors processed their data as follows. A modified Decombinator that output V, J, insert and barcode information was used to process the demultiplexed FASTQ files. Sequences that shared a barcode but differed from the dominant sequence were discarded as errors, and original cDNA molecules were estimated by counting barcodes clustered at Levenshtein distance 3. The R packages ineq, vegan, igraph and RCytoscape were used for downstream analyses, together with IMGT nomenclature and CDR3 definitions. To avoid skew from clonal expansion, each TCR was counted once, and V gene usage was computed over distinct sequences. Whenever two unique CDR3 amino acid sequences within a donor differed by a single Levenshtein edit, similarity networks linked them. The authors compiled published HIV-specific CDR3s (roughly 100 alpha, roughly 760 beta) and CMV-specific CDR3s (more than 12 alpha, about 250 beta) and searched for them in the repertoires. Random subsampling to size-matched repertoires showed patients' decreased diversity was not caused by their lower sequence numbers. TCRdb took the public reads, trimmed them with fastp at Q25, ran MiXCR for clone calling and kept in-frame beta chains. Under each unique CDR3 protein, matching rows form one entry showing the most common genes and DNA. The V and J calls were determined by TCRdb, not by the authors. A total of 18,000 or so distinct CDR3 sequences appear in this sample, around 8.3% of them only once. The top ten clones comprise about 6.7% of the sample.

Whole blood was used without cell fractionation, so the repertoire reflected all unsorted peripheral T cells. Around 10 uninfected healthy donors were sampled as controls, four of whom were sampled twice roughly 3 months apart. For RNA extraction, about 2.7 ml of peripheral blood was collected into Tempus tubes. Residual genomic DNA was removed with the TURBO-DNase kit and globin mRNA was depleted with GLOBINclear. This sequence uses TRBV18 and TRBJ2-1; TRBD1 could be the D gene, as 6 bases match. Sequencing input: blood. The TCR sequence derives from an adult in good health. The nucleotide sequence reads TGTGCCAGCTTACCACCCGACAGGAATGAGCAGTTCTTC. It translates as CASLPPDRNEQFF.